Listed below are T cell receptor beta chains from one sample, sequenced in a study of cytomegalovirus exposure and HLA in healthy donors. Clones were read by immunoSEQ multiplex PCR, and TCRdb kept only the in-frame ones, dropping some. The table includes 100,000 to 140,000 clones, over 80% detected once. Sequencing input: PBMCs. All receptors derive from a man aged 30 to 45 in good health and CMV-seropositive. The CDR3 runs from the conserved cysteine through the conserved F or W. D genes are given only for firm matches. Rows may omit the clone size; those that give it use once, few, many or a size class.

>TRBV28|.|.|TRBJ1-1
CASTISGQTEAFF
>TRBV10-2|TRBD1|.|TRBJ1-2
CASSGLDRAYGYTF
>TRBV2|.|.|TRBJ2-2
CASKAGYTGELFF
>TRBV7-3|TRBD2|once|TRBJ2-5
CASSSGTSRETQYF
>TRBV5-8|.|.|TRBJ2-5
CASSLGGGETQYF
>TRBV2|TRBD2|.|TRBJ2-1
CASSERGGAILEQFF
>TRBV9|TRBD1|.|.
CASSPSGQGYEQYF
>TRBV10-2|TRBD1|.|.
CASSGETRQGPSYEQYF
>TRBV21-1|.|.|TRBJ2-5
CASSKVHRGQGREETQYF
>TRBV4-1|.|.|TRBJ2-3
CASSQQGGDTQYF
>TRBV5-8|TRBD1|.|TRBJ2-7
CASSSGQGFYEQYF
>TRBV12-5|.|.|TRBJ2-7
CASGLTGTGSYEQYF
>TRBV11-2|.|.|TRBJ2-5
CASSLDRDPAGFNQYF
>TRBV25-1|TRBD2|.|TRBJ2-1
CASSASGGTNEQFF
>TRBV5-1|TRBD1|.|TRBJ1-6
CASSLGQDGSPLHF
>TRBV5-1|TRBD1|.|TRBJ1-4
CASTRETGHEKLFF
>TRBV30|TRBD1|.|TRBJ1-2
CAWSAGTGALYGYTF
>TRBV7-6|TRBD1|.|TRBJ1-5
CASSSGQNNQPQHF
>TRBV9|.|.|TRBJ1-2
CASRERNRMVGYTF
>TRBV7-9|TRBD2|.|TRBJ2-2
CSSSWTLAGGSGELFF
>TRBV2|.|.|TRBJ1-5
CASSALREAQHF
>TRBV30|.|.|TRBJ1-1
CAWSVSIGTEAFF
>TRBV4-2|.|.|TRBJ1-2
CASSRGQGDYGYTF
>TRBV19|.|.|TRBJ2-2
CASSTTGAGELFF
>TRBV6-5|TRBD1|.|TRBJ1-2
CASRTGGSRGYGYTF
>TRBV25-1|.|.|TRBJ2-7
CASSYDSASYEQYF
>TRBV7-9|.|once|TRBJ1-2
CASSSLGDIYGYTF
>TRBV7-8|.|.|TRBJ1-6
CASSLLAGVNSPLHF
>TRBV7-9|TRBD2|.|TRBJ2-7
CASSLGLAGTDEQYF
>TRBV19|.|.|TRBJ1-2
CASSIFPESYGYTF